The entry below gives a single T cell receptor (beta chain) sequence along with its context. The data originate from a study of blood T cell repertoires in COVID-19. At the level of the study: Sources were T cells, B-cell-depleted T cells, or PBMCs; the material itself was cDNA or gDNA.

Per the authors' pipeline: Reference gene primer amplification in the assay estimated nucleated cell counts. The protocol was immunoSEQ multiplex PCR, while the TCRdb copy is restricted to in-frame clones and leaves out a portion. The V and J calls and clone size were taken over from that table, and D and trimming were inferred from the DNA. The table records under 150,000 clones, approximately 80% of them present only once. Germline values: CDR1 SGHKS, CDR2 YYEKEE (reference sequence). The V end was cut by 5 bases, the J end by 5 bases, with 13 bases between. This CDR3 has 13 amino acids. The chain uses TRBV5-5 and TRBJ1-1; TRBD1 might be the D (6 bases). This clonotype originated in a man between 65 and 80 years old with active or convalescent COVID-19. The specimen was peripheral blood. This CDR3 is CASSPGGRTEAFF. The CDR3 DNA is TGTGCCAGCAGTCCCGGGGGGCGAACTGAAGCTTTCTTT.